The rows below give T cell receptor beta chains drawn from one sample of a study of technical replicates of blood from several donors. Libraries were prepared by immunoSEQ multiplex PCR; TCRdb keeps only in-frame clonotypes and omits some of them. The repertoire includes about 66,000 clones, almost 95% of them detected once, and approximately 0.4% sits in the top ten. Sequenced sample: T cells isolated from PBMCs. All receptors derive from a human donor in good health. Both conserved end residues are part of each CDR3. The order of the fields is V gene, clone size, D gene, CDR3 length, J gene, CDR3 DNA, CDR3 protein. D genes are given only for firm matches. Expanded clones get a size class; other rows say once, few or many, or leave the size out.

v_call: TRBV6-5
clone_size: once
d_call: .
cdr3_length: 11
j_call: TRBJ2-7
cdr3_nt: TGTGCCAGCACTAAATCCTACGAGCAGTACTTC
cdr3_aa: CASTKSYEQYF

v_call: TRBV15
clone_size: .
d_call: TRBD1
cdr3_length: 14
j_call: TRBJ1-1
cdr3_nt: TGTGCCACCAGCGCCCGGGACAGGAACACTGAAGCTTTCTTT
cdr3_aa: CATSARDRNTEAFF

v_call: TRBV7-9
clone_size: .
d_call: TRBD1
cdr3_length: 15
j_call: TRBJ1-1
cdr3_nt: TGTGCCAGCAGCCCGGGACAGGGAACGGACACTGAAGCTTTCTTT
cdr3_aa: CASSPGQGTDTEAFF

v_call: TRBV7-9
clone_size: .
d_call: .
cdr3_length: 12
j_call: TRBJ1-3
cdr3_nt: TGTGCCAGCAGGGGGCGAAGAAACACCATATATTTT
cdr3_aa: CASRGRRNTIYF

v_call: TRBV10-3
clone_size: .
d_call: TRBD1
cdr3_length: 13
j_call: TRBJ2-7
cdr3_nt: TGTGCCATCAGATTGACAGGGGGGTACGAGCAGTACTTC
cdr3_aa: CAIRLTGGYEQYF

v_call: TRBV19
clone_size: .
d_call: TRBD2
cdr3_length: 17
j_call: TRBJ2-1
cdr3_nt: TGTGCCAGTAGTGTCCCCCTGCGGGGGGAGGGTTTCGATGAGCAGTTCTTC
cdr3_aa: CASSVPLRGEGFDEQFF

v_call: TRBV29-1
clone_size: .
d_call: TRBD1
cdr3_length: 12
j_call: TRBJ2-7
cdr3_nt: TGCAGCGTTGTCGGGACAGCCTACGAGCAGTACTTC
cdr3_aa: CSVVGTAYEQYF

v_call: TRBV4-2
clone_size: .
d_call: TRBD1
cdr3_length: 17
j_call: TRBJ2-6
cdr3_nt: TGTGCCAGCAGCCAAGTCGACAGGGGGTATGGGGCCAACGTCCTGACTTTC
cdr3_aa: CASSQVDRGYGANVLTF

v_call: TRBV5-8
clone_size: .
d_call: .
cdr3_length: 12
j_call: TRBJ2-7
cdr3_nt: TGTGCCAGCAGCTTTTTGGAGTACGAGCAGTACTTC
cdr3_aa: CASSFLEYEQYF

v_call: TRBV7-2
clone_size: .
d_call: .
cdr3_length: 13
j_call: TRBJ2-2
cdr3_nt: TGTGCCAGCAGCTTAACAGGGACGGGGGAGCTGTTTTTT
cdr3_aa: CASSLTGTGELFF

v_call: TRBV27
clone_size: .
d_call: TRBD2
cdr3_length: 15
j_call: TRBJ2-7
cdr3_nt: TGTGCCAGCAGTCCCCGGGTAGCGGGCCGCTACGAGCAGTACTTC
cdr3_aa: CASSPRVAGRYEQYF

v_call: TRBV5-6
clone_size: .
d_call: TRBD1
cdr3_length: 18
j_call: TRBJ1-1
cdr3_nt: TGTGCCAGCAGCTTGAAATACGGACAGGGGGCGCCGAACACTGAAGCTTTCTTT
cdr3_aa: CASSLKYGQGAPNTEAFF

v_call: TRBV10-1
clone_size: .
d_call: TRBD1
cdr3_length: 13
j_call: TRBJ2-7
cdr3_nt: TGCGCCAGCAGGGGACAGGACTCCTACGAGCAGTACTTC
cdr3_aa: CASRGQDSYEQYF

v_call: TRBV4-2
clone_size: .
d_call: .
cdr3_length: 15
j_call: TRBJ2-7
cdr3_nt: TGTGCCAGCAGCCAAGGGCGGGACCTCTCCTACGAGCAGTACTTC
cdr3_aa: CASSQGRDLSYEQYF

v_call: TRBV4-1
clone_size: once
d_call: .
cdr3_length: 13
j_call: TRBJ2-1
cdr3_nt: TGCGCCAGCAGCCGGACTACTAGCAATGAGCAGTTCTTC
cdr3_aa: CASSRTTSNEQFF

v_call: TRBV27
clone_size: .
d_call: .
cdr3_length: 13
j_call: TRBJ1-1
cdr3_nt: TGTGCCAGCAGTTTATCTGGCAGATCCGAAGCTTTCTTT
cdr3_aa: CASSLSGRSEAFF

v_call: TRBV11-3
clone_size: .
d_call: .
cdr3_length: 16
j_call: TRBJ2-3
cdr3_nt: TGTGCCAGCAGCTTAGATAATAGCGTAAGCACAGATACGCAGTATTTT
cdr3_aa: CASSLDNSVSTDTQYF

v_call: TRBV28
clone_size: .
d_call: .
cdr3_length: 18
j_call: TRBJ2-2
cdr3_nt: TGTGCCAGCAGTCCCCCAGGGGCACTAGCGACGAACACCGGGGAGCTGTTTTTT
cdr3_aa: CASSPPGALATNTGELFF

v_call: TRBV27
clone_size: .
d_call: TRBD2
cdr3_length: 14
j_call: TRBJ2-7
cdr3_nt: TGTGCCAGCAGTTATGGGACTAGTTCCTACGAGCAGTACTTC
cdr3_aa: CASSYGTSSYEQYF

v_call: TRBV28
clone_size: .
d_call: .
cdr3_length: 14
j_call: TRBJ2-1
cdr3_nt: TGTGCCAGCAGTTTAGAGTATTTTAACAATGAGCAGTTCTTC
cdr3_aa: CASSLEYFNNEQFF

v_call: TRBV6-1
clone_size: .
d_call: TRBD2
cdr3_length: 16
j_call: TRBJ2-5
cdr3_nt: TGTGCCAGCAGTGAAGCTAACCCTAGGGGAGGGGAGACCCAGTACTTC
cdr3_aa: CASSEANPRGGETQYF

v_call: TRBV6-6
clone_size: .
d_call: TRBD1
cdr3_length: 15
j_call: TRBJ1-2
cdr3_nt: TGTGCCAGCGGACATCCGGGACAGGGAGACTATGGCTACACCTTC
cdr3_aa: CASGHPGQGDYGYTF

v_call: TRBV19
clone_size: .
d_call: .
cdr3_length: 14
j_call: TRBJ1-2
cdr3_nt: TGTGCCAGTAGGCAGGTCCTGATGGGCTATGGCTACACCTTC
cdr3_aa: CASRQVLMGYGYTF

v_call: TRBV5-1
clone_size: .
d_call: TRBD2
cdr3_length: 15
j_call: TRBJ2-1
cdr3_nt: TGCGCCAGCAGCTTAAGCAGTAGATCGGGGGGTGAGCAGTTCTTC
cdr3_aa: CASSLSSRSGGEQFF

v_call: TRBV7-2
clone_size: once
d_call: .
cdr3_length: 12
j_call: TRBJ2-1
cdr3_nt: TGTGCCAGCAGCTTAGTAATAAATGAGCAGTTCTTC
cdr3_aa: CASSLVINEQFF

v_call: TRBV6-6
clone_size: .
d_call: TRBD2
cdr3_length: 15
j_call: TRBJ2-3
cdr3_nt: TGTGCCAGCCGAGTGAAAGCGGGAATCACAGATACGCAGTATTTT
cdr3_aa: CASRVKAGITDTQYF

v_call: TRBV19
clone_size: .
d_call: .
cdr3_length: 13
j_call: TRBJ2-7
cdr3_nt: TGTGCCAGTAGTAAACAGGGTATCTACGAGCAGTACTTC
cdr3_aa: CASSKQGIYEQYF

v_call: TRBV9
clone_size: .
d_call: .
cdr3_length: 12
j_call: TRBJ2-7
cdr3_nt: TGTGCCAGCAGCCTAAGACCGGGAGAGCAGTACTTC
cdr3_aa: CASSLRPGEQYF

v_call: TRBV5-4
clone_size: once
d_call: .
cdr3_length: 17
j_call: TRBJ2-2
cdr3_nt: TGTGCCAGCAGCTTGGAAGCCGGCTGGGGGGACACCGGGGAGCTGTTTTTT
cdr3_aa: CASSLEAGWGDTGELFF

v_call: TRBV7-3
clone_size: .
d_call: TRBD2
cdr3_length: 20
j_call: TRBJ2-3
cdr3_nt: TGTGCCAGCAGCTTACGACTAGCGGATAACGTATACTCTGGCACAGATACGCAGTATTTT
cdr3_aa: CASSLRLADNVYSGTDTQYF

v_call: TRBV7-2
clone_size: .
d_call: .
cdr3_length: 13
j_call: TRBJ2-7
cdr3_nt: TGTGCCAGCAGGTCAGGGATCACCTACGAGCAGTACTTC
cdr3_aa: CASRSGITYEQYF

v_call: TRBV28
clone_size: once
d_call: .
cdr3_length: 15
j_call: TRBJ2-2
cdr3_nt: TGTGCCAGCAGTCCTGGGGGGACGGACACCGGGGAGCTGTTTTTT
cdr3_aa: CASSPGGTDTGELFF

v_call: TRBV12-5
clone_size: .
d_call: TRBD1
cdr3_length: 16
j_call: TRBJ2-3
cdr3_nt: TGTGCTAGTGAGTCGGACAGGGGGCTATACACAGATACGCAGTATTTT
cdr3_aa: CASESDRGLYTDTQYF

v_call: TRBV14
clone_size: once
d_call: .
cdr3_length: 12
j_call: TRBJ2-7
cdr3_nt: TGTGCCAGCAGCCGATACAGTTACGAGCAGTACTTC
cdr3_aa: CASSRYSYEQYF

v_call: TRBV28
clone_size: .
d_call: .
cdr3_length: 15
j_call: TRBJ1-4
cdr3_nt: TGTGCCAGCAGTTTAATGAGGCTAAGGAATGAAAAACTGTTTTTT
cdr3_aa: CASSLMRLRNEKLFF

v_call: TRBV5-1
clone_size: .
d_call: .
cdr3_length: 14
j_call: TRBJ1-2
cdr3_nt: TGCGCCAGCAGCTTGGAGTTAGCTAACTATGGCTACACCTTC
cdr3_aa: CASSLELANYGYTF

v_call: TRBV30
clone_size: .
d_call: .
cdr3_length: 14
j_call: TRBJ2-5
cdr3_nt: TGTGCCTGGAGTGTACGGCGGGGAGGTGAGACCCAGTACTTC
cdr3_aa: CAWSVRRGGETQYF

v_call: TRBV7-4
clone_size: .
d_call: TRBD2
cdr3_length: 15
j_call: TRBJ2-7
cdr3_nt: TGTGCCAGCAGCCCACCGGGACTAGATATTTACGAGCAGTACTTC
cdr3_aa: CASSPPGLDIYEQYF

v_call: TRBV7-2
clone_size: .
d_call: .
cdr3_length: 15
j_call: TRBJ1-3
cdr3_nt: TGTGCCAGCAGCTTTGCTAGTACCTCTGGAAACACCATATATTTT
cdr3_aa: CASSFASTSGNTIYF

v_call: TRBV6-5
clone_size: .
d_call: TRBD2
cdr3_length: 14
j_call: TRBJ2-3
cdr3_nt: TGTGCCAGCCGTACTAGCGGGAGTACAGATACGCAGTATTTT
cdr3_aa: CASRTSGSTDTQYF

v_call: TRBV2
clone_size: once
d_call: .
cdr3_length: 15
j_call: TRBJ2-7
cdr3_nt: TGTGCCAGCAGTGAAGGCCAGGGGAGGGTCTACGAGCAGTACTTC
cdr3_aa: CASSEGQGRVYEQYF

v_call: TRBV29-1
clone_size: .
d_call: .
cdr3_length: 11
j_call: TRBJ2-4
cdr3_nt: TGCAGCGTTGAATCTCGGAACATTCAGTACTTC
cdr3_aa: CSVESRNIQYF

v_call: TRBV7-9
clone_size: .
d_call: .
cdr3_length: 15
j_call: TRBJ1-5
cdr3_nt: TGTGCCAGCAGCTTAGGGGGGGGCTACAATCAGCCCCAGCATTTT
cdr3_aa: CASSLGGGYNQPQHF

v_call: TRBV5-1
clone_size: .
d_call: TRBD2
cdr3_length: 19
j_call: TRBJ2-3
cdr3_nt: TGCGCCAGCAGCCTAGTGACTCTCATACTAGCGGGAGCTGCAGATACGCAGTATTTT
cdr3_aa: CASSLVTLILAGAADTQYF

v_call: TRBV2
clone_size: .
d_call: .
cdr3_length: 14
j_call: TRBJ1-5
cdr3_nt: TGTGCCAGCAGCGGATCCAACAGGAATCAGCCCCAGCATTTT
cdr3_aa: CASSGSNRNQPQHF

v_call: TRBV2
clone_size: .
d_call: .
cdr3_length: 15
j_call: TRBJ1-5
cdr3_nt: TGTGCCAGCAGTGAAGAGGGGTATAGCAATCAGCCCCAGCATTTT
cdr3_aa: CASSEEGYSNQPQHF

v_call: TRBV6-6
clone_size: .
d_call: TRBD1
cdr3_length: 13
j_call: TRBJ1-1
cdr3_nt: TGTGCCAGCAGTACAGGGGGGAACACTGAAGCTTTCTTT
cdr3_aa: CASSTGGNTEAFF

v_call: TRBV6-5
clone_size: .
d_call: TRBD1
cdr3_length: 15
j_call: TRBJ1-2
cdr3_nt: TGTGCCACCTCTTCGGGACAGGGGGATACGGGTGGCTACACCTTC
cdr3_aa: CATSSGQGDTGGYTF

v_call: TRBV30
clone_size: .
d_call: .
cdr3_length: 13
j_call: TRBJ1-3
cdr3_nt: TGTGCCTGGACAGGGGACCCCAGAAACACCATATATTTT
cdr3_aa: CAWTGDPRNTIYF

v_call: TRBV27
clone_size: .
d_call: TRBD1
cdr3_length: 13
j_call: TRBJ1-4
cdr3_nt: TGTGCCAGCAGTTTAGGACAGGGAGTGGAACTGTTTTTT
cdr3_aa: CASSLGQGVELFF

v_call: TRBV5-1
clone_size: .
d_call: .
cdr3_length: 11
j_call: TRBJ1-1
cdr3_nt: TGCGCCAGCAGCTTAGGGACAGAAGCTTTCTTT
cdr3_aa: CASSLGTEAFF

v_call: TRBV10-3
clone_size: .
d_call: TRBD2
cdr3_length: 12
j_call: TRBJ2-7
cdr3_nt: TGTGCCATCAGTGAAGCGGGAGACGAGCAGTACTTC
cdr3_aa: CAISEAGDEQYF